This T cell receptor (beta chain) stems from a study of blood T cell repertoires in COVID-19. Overall study: T cells, B-cell-depleted T cells, or PBMCs supplied cDNA or gDNA.

The germline V gene has CDR1 ENHRY and CDR2 SYGVKD. The length of the CDR3 is 15 residues. Between the trimmed V and J ends, which lost 4 bases and 5 bases, there was a span of 12 bases. The protocol was immunoSEQ multiplex PCR, while the TCRdb copy is restricted to in-frame clones and leaves out a portion. The top ten clones hold approximately 9.1% of a sample with approximately 230,000 clones, just under 85% of them seen once. The sequence was obtained from a man at least 80 years old with acute or convalescent COVID-19. J is TRBJ1-6 and V is TRBV10-3; D call uncertain. Source material: peripheral blood. The CDR3 loop is CAISASLTNNSPLHF. The CDR3 DNA sequence: TGTGCCATCAGTGCCAGCCTAACTAATAATTCACCCCTCCACTTT.